The 27 T cell receptor beta chains below come from one sample, sequenced in a study of cytomegalovirus exposure and HLA in healthy donors. PCR employed 60 Vbeta and 13 Jbeta primers. Generated by immunoSEQ multiplex PCR, the TCRdb table keeps only in-frame clones and is missing some. The sample holds some 130,000 clones; approximately 83% are singletons and the top ten take 3% to 3.5%. What was sequenced was PBMCs. These receptors were taken from a man in his forties in good health and CMV-seronegative.

This clone was counted many times. The chain links TRBV7-6 to TRBJ2-3; 8 bases line up with TRBD2. Germline V gives CDR1 SGHVS, CDR2 FNYEAQ. The CDR3 length is 16 residues. V dropped 4 bases and J dropped 5; count of bases not matched to a gene: 11. The CDR3: CASSSLTGGHGDTQYF. CDR3 sequence (DNA): TGTGCCAGCAGCTCCCTTACGGGAGGGCATGGAGATACGCAGTATTTT.

Only one count was recorded for this clone. V and J are TRBV29-1 and TRBJ2-3, with TRBD2 identical over 14 bases. Germline CDR1 and CDR2: SQVTM and ANQGSEA. This CDR3 is 16 amino acids long. The J segment lost 4 bases and the V segment lost 7 bases, leaving 10 bases of the junction unmatched. CDR3 sequence reads: CSAPLGLAGGADTQYF. The CDR3, as DNA: TGCAGCGCCCCCCTCGGACTAGCGGGAGGCGCAGATACGCAGTATTTT.

This chain links TRBV4-2 with TRBJ2-5, with 7 positions matching TRBD2. There are 15 residues in the CDR3. CDR1 and CDR2 (germline): LGHNA, YNFKEQ. The J segment lost 1 base and the V segment lost 2 bases, leaving 4 bases of the junction unmatched. CDR3 nucleotides: TGTGCCAGCAGCCAAAAGCGGGGAACCCAAGAGACCCAGTACTTC. Its translation is CASSQKRGTQETQYF.

The V call is TRBV4-2, the J call TRBJ1-2; D not resolved. The germline V and J ends were trimmed by 0 bases and 3 bases, with 11 bases remaining between them. CDR3 length: 15 residues. CDR1 and CDR2 from the germline V gene are LGHNA and YNFKEQ. CDR3 amino acids: CASSQDPQPDYGYTF. Here the CDR3 DNA reads TGTGCCAGCAGCCAAGACCCACAACCTGACTATGGCTACACCTTC.

This rearrangement joins TRBV7-3 to TRBJ2-2; TRBD1 aligns across 10 bases. V trimming: 5 bases; J trimming: 5 bases; junction bases outside the gene matches: 8. Germline CDR1 reads SGHTA; CDR2 reads FQGTGA. The CDR3 spans 16 residues. The CDR3: CASSQQRDRGTGELFF. As DNA, the CDR3 is TGTGCCAGCAGCCAACAACGGGACAGGGGAACCGGGGAGCTGTTTTTT.

The chain combines TRBV10-3 with TRBJ2-5; 7 bases map to TRBD1. This CDR3 has 16 residues. The V gene's germline CDR1 is ENHRY and CDR2 SYGVKD. V lost 3 bases to trimming and J lost 1 base; unmatched junction nucleotides: 8. CDR3 nucleotide sequence: TGTGCCATCAGTGAACGGGACAGCCCACCCCAAGAGACCCAGTACTTC. This translates into CAISERDSPPQETQYF.

This chain connects TRBV25-1 to TRBJ1-3, with 7 bases identical to TRBD1. Germline V gives CDR1 MGHDK, CDR2 SYGVNS. The CDR3 has 15 amino acids. Trimming removed 4 bases from V and 0 bases from J; junction bases left unmatched: 3. The CDR3 loop reads CASSVGQSSGNTIYF. In DNA, the CDR3 is TGTGCCAGCAGTGTGGGACAGAGCTCTGGAAACACCATATATTTT.

The rearrangement joins TRBV25-1 to TRBJ1-1, with TRBD1 identical over 8 bases. V dropped 2 bases and J dropped 0; count of bases not matched to a gene: 2. Germline V gene sequence: CDR1 MGHDK, CDR2 SYGVNS. The CDR3 is 15 amino acids. CDR3 nucleotides: TGTGCCAGCAGTGAACCGACAGGGGTGAACACTGAAGCTTTCTTT. As protein: CASSEPTGVNTEAFF.

V usage is TRBV6-4 and J usage is TRBJ2-1, with 7 nucleotides matching TRBD1. This CDR3 is built from 13 residues. CDR1 is MRHNA, CDR2 SNTAGT, per germline. Losses at the gene ends were 8 bases for V and 9 bases for J; bases not matched to a gene: 10. Written as DNA, the CDR3 is TGTGCCAGCGGACGACGACAGGGAACTGAGCAGTTCTTC. Its translation is CASGRRQGTEQFF.

This clone turned up a few times. The rearrangement joins TRBV15 to TRBJ1-5; 7 nucleotides match TRBD1. Germline assignment: CDR1 LNHNV and CDR2 YYDKDF (reference sequence). This CDR3 region has 14 residues. The ends lost 3 bases at V and 5 bases at J; junction bases unmatched: 4. The CDR3 DNA reads as TGTGCCACCAGCAGGGGAACAGGGGATCAGCCCCAGCATTTT. Protein: CATSRGTGDQPQHF.

The J gene is TRBJ2-3, the V gene TRBV6-6, with no clear D. Germline V CDR1 and CDR2: MNHNY, SVGAGI (reference sequence). CDR3 size: 14 residues. With 0 bases removed from V and 0 bases from J, the gap between germline ends came to 4 bases. In nucleotides, the CDR3 is TGTGCCAGCAGTTACTCCCTAAGCACAGATACGCAGTATTTT. Amino acids: CASSYSLSTDTQYF.

In this sample, this clone turned up a few times. The V and J genes are TRBV6-4 and TRBJ2-1, with D tentatively TRBD1 (5 bases). CDR1 and CDR2 from the germline V gene are MRHNA and SNTAGT. Trimming pared 3 bases from V and 1 base from J, leaving 10 bases between. The CDR3 covers 15 residues. Here the CDR3 reads CASSEGRDSYNEQFF. The CDR3 DNA follows: TGTGCCAGCAGTGAAGGCAGGGATTCCTACAATGAGCAGTTCTTC.

This clone was picked up a small number of times. The V and J genes are TRBV5-5 and TRBJ1-1; the match to TRBD1 covers 8 bases. Unmatched junction bases numbered 3, after V lost 4 bases and J lost 4 bases. This CDR3 has 13 amino acids. Germline values: CDR1 SGHKS, CDR2 YYEKEE (reference sequence). Here the CDR3 reads CASSQGASTEAFF. In nucleotides, the CDR3 is TGTGCCAGCAGCCAGGGGGCTAGCACTGAAGCTTTCTTT.

The rearrangement joins TRBV25-1 to TRBJ2-1; 7 bases fit TRBD1. V was pared by 8 bases and J by 6 bases, with 10 bases of the junction left unmatched. In germline, CDR1 is MGHDK, CDR2 SYGVNS. The CDR3 extends over 14 amino acids. The CDR3 sequence: CASGHPGQLNEQFF. In DNA, the CDR3 is TGTGCCAGCGGCCACCCGGGACAGCTCAATGAGCAGTTCTTC.

This sequence joins TRBV7-2 and TRBJ1-1; D is unresolved. Germline V lookup: CDR1 SGHTA, CDR2 FQGNSA. Trimming stripped 3 bases from V and 1 base from J, with 9 bases between. The CDR3 has 14 amino acids. As DNA, the CDR3 is TGTGCCAGCAGCTTTTCCGGGTCGAACACTGAAGCTTTCTTT. This gives the protein CASSFSGSNTEAFF. The entire variable domain, with the rest obtained from reference TRBV7-2 and TRBJ1-1, is as follows: GAGVSQSPSNKVTEKGKDVELRCDPISGHTALYWYRQSLGQGLEFLIYFQGNSAPDKSGLPSDRFSAERTGGSVSTLTIQRTQQEDSAVYLCASSFSGSNTEAFFGQGTRLTVV.

This clone was counted only a few times. The chain joins TRBV5-4 to TRBJ2-1; 10 nucleotides line up with TRBD2. Germline loops: CDR1 SGHNT, CDR2 YYREEE (reference sequence). J lost 10 bases, V lost 0 bases, and 4 bases had no gene match. This CDR3 region has 14 residues. This CDR3 is CASSLALAGAEQFF. The CDR3 DNA reads TGTGCCAGCAGCTTGGCTCTAGCGGGAGCGGAGCAGTTCTTC.

Details on this clone: Within the sample, other DNA sequences also encode this same CDR3. V is TRBV4-1 and J is TRBJ2-4, with 7 bases aligning to TRBD2. The CDR3 extends over 17 amino acids. The germline CDR1 and CDR2 sequences are MGHRA and YSYEKL. V was clipped by 0 bases and J by 0 bases; unmatched bases: 5. CDR3 sequence (DNA): TGCGCCAGCAGCCAAGACCGGGGGGTACTAGCCAAAAACATTCAGTACTTC. It yields the protein CASSQDRGVLAKNIQYF.

This clone came up a few times. The chain combines TRBV10-3 with TRBJ2-5; 14 bases map to TRBD2. After removal of 5 bases from V and 5 bases from J, the junction contained 7 bases not matched to a gene. Germline V gives CDR1 ENHRY, CDR2 SYGVKD. This CDR3 spans 16 amino acids. The CDR3 spells CAISLTSGRALETQYF. DNA of the CDR3: TGTGCCATCAGTCTGACTAGCGGGAGGGCCCTCGAGACCCAGTACTTC.

The rearrangement joins TRBV28 to TRBJ1-2, with 8 bases aligning to TRBD1. CDR1 and CDR2 (germline): MDHEN, SYDVKM. The CDR3 extends over 17 amino acids. V was pared by 6 bases and J by 0 bases, with 12 bases of the junction left unmatched. The CDR3 region has the DNA TGTGCCAGCAGCCGCGGGACAGGCCTCGTCGCTAACTATGGCTACACCTTC. It is translated as CASSRGTGLVANYGYTF.

This clone was seen a few times. The V gene is TRBV2, the J gene TRBJ1-5; D remains ambiguous. Trimming cost V 3 bases and J 0 bases, with 9 bases left between them. Looked up from germline, CDR1 is SNHLY and CDR2 is FYNNEI. The CDR3 length is 15 residues. The CDR3 loop is CASSEGQYSNQPQHF. The CDR3 DNA reads TGTGCCAGCAGTGAGGGCCAATATAGCAATCAGCCCCAGCATTTT.

This CDR3 reads CASRIGTGDNSPLHF. CDR3 bases: TGTGCCAGCAGGATAGGGACAGGAGATAATTCACCCCTCCACTTT. This chain connects TRBV7-2 to TRBJ1-6; 8 bases match TRBD1. With V trimmed by 6 bases and J by 5 bases, 6 bases remained unmatched. Germline V gives CDR1 SGHTA, CDR2 FQGNSA. The CDR3 contains 15 residues.

V gene TRBV7-8 combines with J gene TRBJ1-6, with 9 positions matching TRBD1. The germline CDR1 and CDR2 sequences are SGHVS and FQNEAQ. Germline trimming cut 1 base from V and 6 bases from J; bases unmatched to any gene: 4. This CDR3 is 16 amino acids long. Here the CDR3 DNA reads TGTGCCAGCAGCTTAGGGGGACAGGGTGGTAATTCACCCCTCCACTTT. Protein: CASSLGGQGGNSPLHF. The full variable domain, with the rest looked up from reference TRBV7-8 and TRBJ1-6, is GAGVSQSPRYKVAKRGQDVALRCDPISGHVSLFWYQQALGQGPEFLTYFQNEAQLDKSGLPSDRFFAERPEGSVSTLKIQRTQQEDSAVYLCASSLGGQGGNSPLHFGNGTRLTVT.

V and J are TRBV10-3 and TRBJ2-2; 9 bases are a match to TRBD2. The junction had 11 bases not matched to a gene; V was cut back by 4 bases and J by 5 bases. This CDR3 contains 17 residues. Germline loops: CDR1 ENHRY, CDR2 SYGVKD. The DNA of the CDR3 is TGTGCCATCAGTGTATCTCAGCGGGGGGTTTGGACCGGGGAGCTGTTTTTT. Protein: CAISVSQRGVWTGELFF.

This clone appeared a few times. The chain's CDR3 is CASSADRDVWEKLFF. The CDR3 bases are TGTGCCAGCAGCGCTGACAGGGACGTTTGGGAAAAACTGTTTTTT. The chain joins TRBV9 to TRBJ1-4, with 7 bases that match TRBD1. This CDR3 is 15 amino acids long. Trimming took 3 bases from V and 8 from J; bases not matched to a gene: 10. Germline V gives CDR1 SGDLS, CDR2 YYNGEE.

V usage is TRBV14 and J usage is TRBJ1-2; tentative D call: TRBD1 (6 bases). Germline loops: CDR1 SGHDN, CDR2 FVKESK. V was shortened by 0 bases and J by 7 bases, with 12 bases between the two germline ends. The CDR3 length is 14 residues. The DNA of the CDR3 is TGTGCCAGCAGCCAAGATTGGGTACAGGGTGGCTACACCTTC. Translating it yields CASSQDWVQGGYTF.

V is TRBV6-6 and J is TRBJ1-2; 7 nucleotides match TRBD1. The V and J ends lost 2 bases and 8 bases, in that order; junction bases with no gene match: 2. The CDR3 is made up of 12 amino acids. CDR1 is MNHNY and CDR2 is SVGAGI in the germline V gene (reference sequence). The CDR3 loop is CASSYTRGGYTF. The CDR3 region has the DNA TGTGCCAGCAGTTACACCAGGGGGGGCTACACCTTC.

The genes are TRBV7-3 and TRBJ1-2; D is unclear. The CDR3 length is 15 residues. CDR1 SGHTA and CDR2 FQGTGA come from the germline V gene. Trimming removed 0 bases from V and 7 bases from J, with 15 bases in between. The CDR3 bases are TGTGCCAGCAGCTTAACGGGCGGGTCAGGTCTTGGCTACACCTTC. This translates into CASSLTGGSGLGYTF.